Shown below are 16 T cell receptor beta chains from a single sample sequenced in a study of shared clonotypes between healthy human individuals. Repertoires were generated with immunoSEQ multiplex PCR, while TCRdb's copy carries only in-frame clones and drops some. The sample consists of roughly 680,000 clones, around 77% of them appearing once. Sequencing was performed on memory CD4+ T cells sorted from blood. Subset denoted: CD45RA-negative fraction. These receptors came from a woman younger than 45 in good health.

The genes are TRBV7-9 and TRBJ1-4, with 11 bases lining up with TRBD1. The V gene end was trimmed by 7 bases and the J gene end by 6 bases; junction bases not matched to a gene: 4. Germline assignment: CDR1 SEHNR and CDR2 FQNEAQ (reference sequence). The length of the CDR3 is 14 residues. The chain's CDR3 is CASIRTGGYEKLFF. The CDR3 bases are TGTGCCAGCATCCGGACAGGGGGCTATGAAAAACTGTTTTTT.

J is TRBJ1-2 and V is TRBV5-4, with 9 bases lining up with TRBD1. Germline V gives CDR1 SGHNT, CDR2 YYREEE (reference sequence). This CDR3 contains 15 residues. V shed 5 bases, J shed 5 bases, and the junction held 10 bases outside the gene matches. DNA of the CDR3: TGTGCCAGCAGAATGGGGGGACAGGGCCGTTATGGCTACACCTTC. Translating gives CASRMGGQGRYGYTF.

V and J are TRBV19 and TRBJ2-4; TRBD1 matches 7 bases. Germline loops: CDR1 LNHDA, CDR2 SQIVND (reference sequence). V was pared by 1 base and J by 0 bases, with 12 bases of the junction left unmatched. There are 19 residues in the CDR3. The CDR3 is CASSIARQGYGVAKNIQYF. The CDR3, as DNA: TGTGCCAGTAGTATAGCACGACAGGGTTATGGTGTAGCCAAAAACATTCAGTACTTC.

The J gene is TRBJ2-1, the V gene TRBV29-1, with D unresolved. The V end was cut by 4 bases, the J end by 5 bases, with 9 bases between. Germline CDR1 reads SQVTM; CDR2 reads ANQGSEA. The CDR3 sequence is 12 residues long. The CDR3, as DNA: TGCAGCGTTGTTAGGCCCAACAATGAGCAGTTCTTC. Residues: CSVVRPNNEQFF.

The J gene is TRBJ2-1, the V gene TRBV4-1, with TRBD2 matching over 12 bases. Per germline, CDR1 MGHRA and CDR2 YSYEKL. V shed 5 bases and J 0 bases; nucleotides not matched to a gene: 5. There are 17 residues in the CDR3. CDR3 residues: CASSGLAGTSSYNEQFF. CDR3 in DNA: TGCGCCAGCAGCGGACTAGCGGGGACGAGCTCCTACAATGAGCAGTTCTTC.

V and J are TRBV5-8 and TRBJ2-7; a weak D match, TRBD1 (5 bases). This CDR3 comprises 14 residues. Trimming pared 7 bases from V and 6 bases from J, leaving 20 bases between. Germline V gene sequence: CDR1 SGHTS, CDR2 YDEGEE. CDR3 loop: CASQGNPTSVEQYF. The CDR3 DNA sequence: TGTGCCAGCCAGGGCAACCCTACCTCTGTCGAGCAGTACTTC.

This chain connects TRBV19 to TRBJ1-5; D not resolved. The CDR3 consists of 15 residues. V lost 5 bases, J lost 9 bases, and 20 bases lay in between. In germline, CDR1 is LNHDA, CDR2 SQIVND (reference sequence). CDR3 in amino acids: CASSLGKAEWAPQHF. CDR3 in DNA: TGTGCCAGTAGTCTCGGGAAGGCCGAATGGGCGCCCCAGCATTTT.

The chain joins TRBV4-1 to TRBJ2-1, with a tentative D call TRBD2 (6 bases). Trimming took 5 bases from V and 0 from J, leaving 11 bases between them. Germline V lookup: CDR1 MGHRA, CDR2 YSYEKL. The CDR3 is 15 amino acids. CDR3 bases: TGCGCCAGCAGCGGCGACGGGAGCTCCTACAATGAGCAGTTCTTC. It specifies CASSGDGSSYNEQFF.

The V and J genes are TRBV7-9 and TRBJ2-5; perhaps TRBD2 as D (6 bases). The germline V and J ends were trimmed by 1 base and 3 bases, with 9 bases remaining between them. This CDR3 region has 14 residues. Germline lookup yields CDR1 SEHNR and CDR2 FQNEAQ (reference sequence). This CDR3 reads CASSLGGVKETQYF. The DNA of the CDR3 is TGTGCCAGCAGCTTAGGGGGGGTCAAAGAGACCCAGTACTTC.

The J gene is TRBJ1-1, the V gene TRBV19; D gene unclear. This CDR3 comprises 13 residues. Germline V gives CDR1 LNHDA, CDR2 SQIVND (reference sequence). V dropped 3 bases and J dropped 7 bases, with 12 bases sitting between them. CDR3 coding DNA: TGTGCCAGTAGTATCAATTTCGCGGGTGAAGCTTTCTTT. Protein product: CASSINFAGEAFF.

The chain recombines TRBV11-3 with TRBJ2-7; TRBD2 matches at 9 bases. Germline values: CDR1 SGHNT, CDR2 YENEEA. The CDR3 covers 19 residues. Germline trimming cut 3 bases from V and 4 bases from J; bases unmatched to any gene: 19. The CDR3 nucleotides read TGTGCCAGCAGCTTCACCCGGGAAAGGACTAGCGAGGTACTGTACGAGCAGTACTTC. Translated: CASSFTRERTSEVLYEQYF.

This clone has only a few counts. This chain links TRBV18 with TRBJ1-1, with a tentative D call TRBD1 (5 bases). V lost 6 bases, J lost 1 base, and 12 bases lay in between. Germline V gene sequence: CDR1 KGHSH, CDR2 LQKENI. The CDR3 runs 14 residues. The CDR3 is CASSVTVQNTEAFF. The CDR3 nucleotides are TGTGCCAGCTCGGTGACAGTCCAGAACACTGAAGCTTTCTTT.

V usage is TRBV14 and J usage is TRBJ1-1; weak D call: TRBD1 (5 bases). CDR1 and CDR2 (germline): SGHDN, FVKESK. Trimming removed 1 base at V and 2 bases at J, with 11 bases between. The CDR3 spans 15 residues. CDR3 sequence: CASSQVAGSNTEAFF. CDR3 nucleotide sequence: TGTGCCAGCAGCCAAGTAGCAGGGTCAAACACTGAAGCTTTCTTT.

This chain uses TRBV11-2 with TRBJ1-2, with a possible D match to TRBD1 (5 bases). V was pared by 3 bases and J by 5 bases, with 13 bases between. The CDR3 covers 14 residues. Germline loops: CDR1 SGHAT, CDR2 FQNNGV. The CDR3, as DNA: TGTGCCAGCAGCTTCCCAGGGTGGGGGTATGGCTACACCTTC. Protein product: CASSFPGWGYGYTF.

A few counts support this clone. J is TRBJ2-1 and V is TRBV19; no clear D. Trimming took 4 bases from V and 5 from J, leaving 6 bases between them. The CDR3 runs to 12 residues. Germline CDR1 is LNHDA and CDR2 is SQIVND (reference sequence). In DNA, the CDR3 is TGTGCCAGTAGTACATACCACAATGAGCAGTTCTTC. Its protein product is CASSTYHNEQFF.

The rearrangement uses TRBV19 and TRBJ2-7, with 7 bases that match TRBD1. V gave up 3 bases and J gave up 1 base; unmatched junction bases: 3. Germline V CDR1 and CDR2: LNHDA, SQIVND (reference sequence). This CDR3 comprises 14 residues. CDR3 protein: CASSIGDSSYEQYF. In nucleotides, the CDR3 is TGTGCCAGTAGTATTGGGGACAGTTCCTACGAGCAGTACTTC.